The text below deals with one TCR beta chain. Its antigen is not identified. Sequencing used immunoSEQ multiplex PCR; TCRdb keeps in-frame clones, though not all of them. The sample shows more than 20,000 clones, approximately 90% of them seen only once. Unmatched junction bases numbered 12, after V lost 3 bases and J lost 3 bases. This CDR3 is 19 amino acids long. Looked up from germline, CDR1 is WNHNN and CDR2 is SYGVQD (reference sequence). Control samples came 1 year after myeloablative marrow transplants with methotrexate plus calcineurin inhibitor. The source of the sample is a study of T cells after posttransplantation cyclophosphamide. Whole-study results and caveats: Donor-recipient repertoire similarity was low at 1-2 months, rising over year one.

The sequenced sample was PBMCs, obtained around 380 days after allogeneic stem cell transplant with calcineurin inhibitor and methotrexate. This rearrangement joins TRBV10-1 to TRBJ2-5; 14 nucleotides match TRBD2. This TCR derives from a female patient in her 30s who received an allogeneic stem cell transplant from an unrelated donor, was CMV-positive, and had acute and chronic GVHD. Some T cells may be the graft donor's. The CDR3 is CASSEATGTSGRPKETQYF. The CDR3 DNA sequence: TGCGCCAGCAGTGAAGCCACCGGGACTAGCGGGAGACCTAAAGAGACCCAGTACTTC.